One sample yielded the 21 T cell receptor beta chains listed below, sequenced in a study of T cell responses to AZD1222 COVID-19 vaccine. The method was immunoSEQ multiplex PCR; TCRdb's version includes in-frame clones alone and lacks a portion of them. This table has 60,000 to 75,000 clones, roughly 88% appearing once. The input for sequencing was peripheral blood, taken on day 0 of AZD1222 vaccination. The receptors derive from an adult in good health.

About this clone: The junction differs from germline at one of its ends, possibly a read error. The chain uses TRBV28 and TRBJ1-1; D is undetermined. The CDR3 has 14 residues. Germline-derived CDR1 and CDR2 are MDHEN and SYDVKM. CDR3 amino acids: CASSLIDRNPEAFF. CDR3 sequence (DNA): TGTGCCAGCAGTTTAATAGACCGGAACCCTGAAGCTTTCTTT.

In the case of this clone: Other DNA sequences in the sample encode the same CDR3. The rearrangement uses TRBV18 and TRBJ1-5; no firm D call. This CDR3 comprises 13 residues. Trimming removed 3 bases at V and 3 bases at J, with 6 bases between. The germline CDR1 and CDR2 sequences are KGHSH and LQKENI. The CDR3 loop is CASSPGVNQPQHF. CDR3 sequence (DNA): TGTGCCAGCTCACCTGGGGTCAATCAGCCCCAGCATTTT.

The chain uses TRBV11-2 and TRBJ1-1; possible D gene TRBD1, 5 bases. The CDR3 totals 14 residues. In germline, CDR1 is SGHAT, CDR2 FQNNGV. Trimming left V 3 bases short and J 7 bases short, with 15 bases between. CDR3 in amino acids: CASSFTRDAGEAFF. For the CDR3, the DNA is TGTGCCAGCAGCTTTACCCGGGACGCAGGTGAAGCTTTCTTT.

V and J are TRBV7-2 and TRBJ2-5; no definite D call. Germline V gene lookup returns CDR1 SGHTA and CDR2 FQGNSA. The CDR3 runs 14 residues. V was clipped by 1 base and J by 6 bases, with 12 bases between them. This chain's CDR3 is CASSLELGRKTQYF. CDR3 in DNA: TGTGCCAGCAGCTTAGAATTAGGCAGAAAGACCCAGTACTTC.

The gene calls are TRBV7-9 and TRBJ2-5, with D hard to call. V was clipped by 5 bases and J by 5 bases, with 9 bases between them. The CDR3 runs to 12 residues. CDR1 is SEHNR, CDR2 FQNEAQ, per germline (reference sequence). CDR3 in DNA: TGTGCCAGCAGCCCGCTGGGGGAGACCCAGTACTTC. Translating gives CASSPLGETQYF.

This clone was detected a few times. This sequence joins TRBV9 and TRBJ2-1, with 9 bases that match TRBD2. The trim removed 4 bases at V and 8 bases at J, leaving 4 bases unmatched. The CDR3 length is 13 residues. Germline loops: CDR1 SGDLS, CDR2 YYNGEE. CDR3 protein: CASSPGGRDEQFF. In nucleotides, the CDR3 is TGTGCCAGCAGCCCAGGCGGGAGGGATGAGCAGTTCTTC.

The chain recombines TRBV4-3 with TRBJ2-1; no clear D. Germline loops: CDR1 LGHNA, CDR2 YSLEER. The CDR3 is 16 amino acids. V was shortened by 2 bases and J by 0 bases, with 11 bases between the two germline ends. CDR3 nucleotides: TGCGCCAGCAGCCAACCCCCTGTGGGCTCCTACAATGAGCAGTTCTTC. Translation: CASSQPPVGSYNEQFF.

The V gene is TRBV18, the J gene TRBJ2-7, with 14 bases matching TRBD2. CDR3 length equals 19 residues. Germline V gives CDR1 KGHSH, CDR2 LQKENI. After removal of 3 bases from V and 0 bases from J, the junction contained 10 bases not matched to a gene. CDR3 DNA sequence: TGTGCCAGCTCACCCGGACAGGGGGGGACTAGCGGGAGCTCCTACGAGCAGTACTTC. It is translated as CASSPGQGGTSGSSYEQYF.

CDR3 bases: TGTGCCAGCAGTGGGGACAGCATCTCTGGAAACACCATATATTTT. Amino acid sequence: CASSGDSISGNTIYF. The chain joins TRBV2 to TRBJ1-3, with 7 bases fitting TRBD1. J was trimmed by 0 bases and V by 4 bases; bases with no gene match: 3. The CDR3 is made up of 15 amino acids. CDR1 SNHLY and CDR2 FYNNEI come from the germline V gene.

The V call is TRBV19, the J call TRBJ1-5, with D possibly matching TRBD1 (5 bases). The CDR3 consists of 13 residues. Germline assignment: CDR1 LNHDA and CDR2 SQIVND (reference sequence). V lost 5 bases to trimming and J lost 3 bases, with 8 bases between them. CDR3 region: CASSAGPNQPQHF. The CDR3 coding sequence is TGTGCCAGTAGTGCAGGGCCCAATCAGCCCCAGCATTTT.

In its sample, this clone was seen a few times. The chain recombines TRBV30 with TRBJ1-5; D is unresolved. V was shortened by 0 bases and J by 3 bases, with 9 bases between the two germline ends. Germline CDR1 is GTSNPN and CDR2 is SVGIG (reference sequence). CDR3 length equals 14 residues. The CDR3 DNA sequence: TGTGCCTGGAGTGTAACCGGGGACAATCAGCCCCAGCATTTT. Its translation is CAWSVTGDNQPQHF.

V usage is TRBV3-1 (or the pseudogene TRBV3-2) and J usage is TRBJ2-7; tentative D call: TRBD2 (7 bases). Germline-derived CDR1 and CDR2 are LGHDT and YNNKEL (reference sequence). The CDR3 runs 16 residues. Trimming took 0 bases from V and 3 from J, leaving 15 bases between them. CDR3 sequence (DNA): TGTGCCAGCAGCCAAGATCGTGCGGGGGCTGTCTACGAGCAGTACGTC. Amino acids: CASSQDRAGAVYEQYV.

The chain combines TRBV7-9 with TRBJ2-7; TRBD1 matches 12 bases. Trimming cost V 6 bases and J 4 bases; bases outside gene matches: 10. The germline V gene has CDR1 SEHNR and CDR2 FQNEAQ (reference sequence). The CDR3 covers 16 residues. The CDR3 DNA reads as TGTGCCAGCAGTGTAACGGGACAGGGGGCTCATTACGAGCAGTACTTC. Translating it yields CASSVTGQGAHYEQYF.

This chain uses TRBV6-4 with TRBJ1-2; D uncertain. The germline V gene has CDR1 MRHNA and CDR2 SNTAGT. The CDR3 length is 15 residues. The V end lost 2 bases, the J end lost 4 bases, and 14 bases lay between the germline ends. Written as DNA, the CDR3 is TGTGCCAGCAGTGACAGGTTGCCGCCCATCTATGGCTACACCTTC. Its translation: CASSDRLPPIYGYTF.

The chain employs TRBV7-6 and TRBJ2-7; 9 nucleotides match TRBD2. With 1 base clipped from V and 1 base from J, the junction kept 5 bases outside the gene matches. Germline V gene data show CDR1 as SGHVS and CDR2 as FNYEAQ. The CDR3 sequence is 16 residues long. CDR3 in amino acids: CASSLESREGSYEQYF. The CDR3 nucleotides read TGTGCCAGCAGCTTAGAATCGCGGGAGGGTTCCTACGAGCAGTACTTC.

V and J are TRBV6-5 and TRBJ1-1; D is undetermined. Germline V gives CDR1 MNHEY, CDR2 SVGAGI. V lost 10 bases to trimming and J lost 0 bases, with 12 bases between them. CDR3 length equals 13 residues. CDR3 nucleotides: TGTGCCATCCGGCGAACTTTGAACACTGAAGCTTTCTTT. Protein product: CAIRRTLNTEAFF.

The genes are TRBV19 and TRBJ1-1, with a possible D match to TRBD1 (6 bases). V lost 3 bases and J lost 0, with 14 bases in between. Germline CDR1 reads LNHDA; CDR2 reads SQIVND (reference sequence). The length of the CDR3 is 16 residues. CDR3 sequence: CASSMPPDRVNTEAFF. The CDR3, as DNA: TGTGCCAGTAGTATGCCCCCGGACAGAGTGAACACTGAAGCTTTCTTT.

The V gene is TRBV6-2 or TRBV6-3, the J gene TRBJ2-1, with unresolved D. CDR1 and CDR2 from the germline V gene are MNHEY and SVGEGT. Trimming removed 3 bases from V and 0 bases from J, with 9 bases in between. The CDR3 consists of 15 residues. CDR3 DNA: TGTGCCAGCAGTTATGAGTTAGACTCCTACAATGAGCAGTTCTTC. Amino acids: CASSYELDSYNEQFF.

In its sample, this clone was seen once. The chain's CDR3 is CASSLGASGRDEQFF. CDR3 nucleotides: TGTGCCAGCAGTTTAGGGGCTAGCGGGAGAGATGAGCAGTTCTTC. The rearrangement links TRBV28 to TRBJ2-1; 10 bases line up with TRBD2. V dropped 2 bases and J dropped 8; count of bases not matched to a gene: 6. Germline CDR1 MDHEN, CDR2 SYDVKM. This CDR3 spans 15 amino acids.

The chain joins TRBV11-2 to TRBJ2-5; 7 bases fit TRBD2. Germline V gene lookup returns CDR1 SGHAT and CDR2 FQNNGV. The CDR3 is 14 amino acids. J gave up 6 bases and V 5 bases, and 9 bases lay outside the gene matches. This chain's CDR3 is CASSLGLVEKTQYF. CDR3 bases: TGTGCCAGCAGCCTAGGACTAGTCGAGAAGACCCAGTACTTC.

The gene calls are TRBV4-1 and TRBJ2-2, with D perhaps TRBD1 or TRBD2 (5 bases each). V was trimmed by 3 bases and J by 0 bases, leaving 17 bases between them. Germline V CDR1 and CDR2: MGHRA, YSYEKL. This CDR3 is 18 amino acids long. CDR3: CASSQRSLGAPNTGELFF. In DNA, the CDR3 is TGCGCCAGCAGCCAGCGATCTCTCGGGGCACCGAACACCGGGGAGCTGTTTTTT.